Reported below is one T cell receptor beta chain. Its cognate antigen is unknown. The assay was immunoSEQ multiplex PCR, and TCRdb's table has in-frame clones only and misses some. This table has approximately 150,000 clones, more than 85% appearing once. The sample originates from a study of T cell responses to AZD1222 COVID-19 vaccine. Study-level points and caveats: Repertoires were obtained solely post-peak T cell response. Nearly half of spike-specific TCRs reportedly target variant regions that are unmutated in the B.1.351 and B.1.1.7 variants. It was only a handful of AZD1222 recipients who were seropositive at baseline. The study found Spike-specific TCR breadth and depth rose after two AZD1222 doses.

CDR1 KGHDR and CDR2 SFDVKD come from the germline V gene. The CDR3 is 16 amino acids. Trimming cost V 3 bases and J 3 bases; bases outside gene matches: 7. This receptor was taken from an adult who had recovered from COVID-19. The genes are TRBV24-1 and TRBJ2-7, with 10 positions matching TRBD1. The sequenced sample was peripheral blood, obtained after recovery from COVID-19. The CDR3 sequence is CATSDTPGQGLYEQYF. The CDR3 DNA follows: TGTGCCACCAGTGATACTCCGGGACAGGGGCTCTACGAGCAGTACTTC.